A single sample is the source of the 32 T cell receptor beta chains below, sequenced in a study of PD-L1 blockade in urothelial cancer. Clones were read by immunoSEQ multiplex PCR, and TCRdb kept only the in-frame ones, dropping some. Of 40,000 to 55,000 clones in the sample, 85% to 90% are singletons; the top ten hold over 20%. Documented time point: pretreatment peripheral blood. Sequenced here: PBMCs, sampled around atezolizumab (anti-PD-L1) treatment. The receptors stem from a man between 60 and 75 years old with urothelial cancer.

A single count supports this clone. This chain links TRBV7-6 with TRBJ1-5, with no clear D. V lost 0 bases and J lost 3, with 9 bases in between. The CDR3 is 15 residues long. Looked up from germline, CDR1 is SGHVS and CDR2 is FNYEAQ. This CDR3 reads CASSLARGFNQPQHF. CDR3 bases: TGTGCCAGCAGCTTAGCAAGAGGATTCAATCAGCCCCAGCATTTT.

The chain's CDR3 is CASSIVGATGELFF. CDR3 nucleotides: TGTGCCAGTAGTATTGTAGGAGCCACCGGGGAGCTGTTTTTT. This sequence joins TRBV19 and TRBJ2-2, with D hard to call. The CDR3 sequence is 14 residues long. The V and J ends lost 3 bases and 4 bases respectively, with 9 bases between them. Germline loops: CDR1 LNHDA, CDR2 SQIVND (reference sequence).

The V call is TRBV5-1, the J call TRBJ2-3, with 11 positions matching TRBD2. Germline-derived CDR1 and CDR2 are SGHRS and YFSETQ. Unmatched junction bases numbered 11, after V lost 4 bases and J lost 4 bases. CDR3 length: 17 amino acids. The CDR3 DNA reads as TGCGCCAGCAGCAACCTACTAGCGGGAGAGGGATCAGATACGCAGTATTTT. Protein sequence: CASSNLLAGEGSDTQYF.

The gene calls are TRBV21-1 and TRBJ2-6; no check of the table's D call, TRBD1, against the DNA was made. TRBV21-1 is assigned pseudogene status. This CDR3 is 18 amino acids long. The CDR3, as DNA: TGTGCCAGCAGCACCCGACAGGGAGGCCTCTCTGGGGCCAACGTCCTGACTTTC. As protein: CASSTRQGGLSGANVLTF.

This clone showed up just a few times. The V call is TRBV2, the J call TRBJ1-2; D is ambiguous. The CDR3 is 13 amino acids. CDR1 and CDR2 from the germline V gene are SNHLY and FYNNEI. V lost 4 bases and J 0 bases, leaving 6 bases between the germline ends. This chain's CDR3 is CASSVDSNYGYTF. CDR3 DNA sequence: TGTGCCAGCAGTGTAGACTCTAACTATGGCTACACCTTC.

This clone was seen only once. This chain uses TRBV19 with TRBJ2-1; 11 bases are a match to TRBD2. This CDR3 contains 15 residues. Looked up from germline, CDR1 is LNHDA and CDR2 is SQIVND (reference sequence). Losses at the gene ends were 3 bases for V and 6 bases for J; bases not matched to a gene: 4. The CDR3 bases are TGTGCCAGTAGTATTGTAGCGGGAGGGTCCAATGAGCAGTTCTTC. It specifies CASSIVAGGSNEQFF.

The chain has TRBV6-5 and TRBJ1-1; the D is unclear. The CDR3 is made up of 14 amino acids. Germline V CDR1 and CDR2: MNHEY, SVGAGI. The V end lost 4 bases, the J end lost 6 bases, and 15 bases lay between the germline ends. The CDR3 loop is CASSLAGRRAEAFF. CDR3 in DNA: TGTGCCAGCAGTTTGGCCGGGAGGCGAGCTGAAGCTTTCTTT.

The chain links TRBV5-1 to TRBJ2-3; 12 nucleotides align to TRBD2. Germline V CDR1 and CDR2: SGHRS, YFSETQ. The V and J ends lost 4 bases and 0 bases, in that order; junction bases with no gene match: 6. The CDR3 contains 17 residues. The CDR3 DNA reads as TGCGCCAGCAGCGGAACTAGCGGGAGGCCTAGCACAGATACGCAGTATTTT. It specifies CASSGTSGRPSTDTQYF.

The rearrangement joins TRBV5-1 to TRBJ2-5; the match to TRBD2 covers 8 bases. The CDR3 has 14 residues. CDR1 and CDR2 (germline): SGHRS, YFSETQ. The trim removed 4 bases at V and 5 bases at J, leaving 7 bases unmatched. The CDR3 here is CASSPGGGSETQYF. CDR3 coding DNA: TGCGCCAGCAGCCCGGGGGGGGGCTCCGAGACCCAGTACTTC.

The table lists this clone with a few counts. This chain uses TRBV6-1 with TRBJ1-5; no definite D call. The length of the CDR3 is 13 residues. Trimming left V 4 bases short and J 3 bases short, with 7 bases between. The germline CDR1 and CDR2 sequences are MNHNS and SASEGT. CDR3 nucleotide sequence: TGTGCCAGCAGTGGCCAGATCAATCAGCCCCAGCATTTT. Translated: CASSGQINQPQHF.

V usage is TRBV7-9 and J usage is TRBJ2-7; 7 nucleotides align to TRBD2. V trimming: 5 bases; J trimming: 4 bases; junction bases outside the gene matches: 5. The germline V gene has CDR1 SEHNR and CDR2 FQNEAQ (reference sequence). The CDR3 covers 13 residues. Here the CDR3 reads CASSLSGGYEQYF. Here the CDR3 DNA reads TGTGCCAGCAGCCTATCCGGGGGGTACGAGCAGTACTTC.

The CDR3 sequence is CASSDRVDQPQHF. CDR3 bases: TGTGCCAGCAGTGATAGAGTCGATCAGCCCCAGCATTTT. The V and J genes are TRBV6-1 and TRBJ1-5; D is unresolved. Trimming shortened V by 3 bases and J by 5 bases, and 8 bases separated the two germline ends. CDR3 size: 13 residues. Germline V gene sequence: CDR1 MNHNS, CDR2 SASEGT.

The genes are TRBV7-9 and TRBJ2-7, with 12 bases matching TRBD1. The ends lost 5 bases at V and 9 bases at J; junction bases unmatched: 11. Looked up from germline, CDR1 is SEHNR and CDR2 is FQNEAQ (reference sequence). There are 15 residues in the CDR3. CDR3 amino acids: CASSRPGTGGGRQYF. The CDR3 DNA sequence: TGTGCCAGCAGCCGTCCCGGGACAGGGGGCGGGCGGCAGTACTTC.

This clone was seen only once. The V and J genes are TRBV7-8 and TRBJ1-2; 9 bases match TRBD1. Per the germline V gene, CDR1 is SGHVS and CDR2 is FQNEAQ. The junction had 9 bases not matched to a gene; V was cut back by 5 bases and J by 8 bases. The CDR3 loop spans 14 amino acids. This chain's CDR3 is CASSRDREKGGYTF. DNA of the CDR3: TGTGCCAGCAGCAGGGACAGGGAGAAGGGGGGCTACACCTTC.

This rearrangement joins TRBV4-1 to TRBJ2-2, with 11 bases matching TRBD1. The CDR3 consists of 18 residues. Looked up from germline, CDR1 is MGHRA and CDR2 is YSYEKL. Unmatched junction bases numbered 7, after V lost 4 bases and J lost 0 bases. CDR3 DNA sequence: TGCGCCAGCAGCCGACAAGGGACAGGGGGGGCGAACACCGGGGAGCTGTTTTTT. This gives the protein CASSRQGTGGANTGELFF.

The chain recombines TRBV7-8 with TRBJ1-3; possibly TRBD1 for D (5 bases). CDR1 and CDR2 (germline): SGHVS, FQNEAQ. The CDR3 totals 15 residues. Trimming took 1 base from V and 0 from J, leaving 7 bases between them. The CDR3 bases are TGTGCCAGCAGCTTAGGGGGCCCCTCTGGAAACACCATATATTTT. This sequence encodes CASSLGGPSGNTIYF. The full variable domain, rest sourced from reference TRBV7-8 and TRBJ1-3, is GAGVSQSPRYKVAKRGQDVALRCDPISGHVSLFWYQQALGQGPEFLTYFQNEAQLDKSGLPSDRFFAERPEGSVSTLKIQRTQQEDSAVYLCASSLGGPSGNTIYFGEGSWLTVV.

In its sample, this clone was seen once. The chain recombines TRBV18 with TRBJ1-1, with 9 bases fitting TRBD1. This CDR3 is built from 18 residues. V lost 3 bases and J lost 4; bases outside the gene matches: 15. Per the germline V gene, CDR1 is KGHSH and CDR2 is LQKENI. The CDR3, as DNA: TGTGCCAGCTCACCCTTGACGACAGGGGGTGCTGCGGGCACTGAAGCTTTCTTT. Its protein is CASSPLTTGGAAGTEAFF.

The rearrangement joins TRBV6-4 to TRBJ2-3, with 8 bases identical to TRBD2. The germline gives CDR1 MRHNA, CDR2 SNTAGT. After removal of 4 bases from V and 3 bases from J, the junction contained 9 bases not matched to a gene. The CDR3 covers 16 residues. CDR3 in DNA: TGTGCCAGCAGTGTACGGGCGGGAGGTTTAACAGATACGCAGTATTTT. Translating it yields CASSVRAGGLTDTQYF.

This clone turned up a few times. The chain uses TRBV7-2 and TRBJ1-2; 8 nucleotides agree with TRBD1. The length of the CDR3 is 14 residues. In germline, CDR1 is SGHTA, CDR2 FQGNSA. J gave up 8 bases and V 2 bases, and 7 bases lay outside the gene matches. The CDR3 protein is CASSLQGALGGYTF. CDR3 sequence (DNA): TGTGCCAGCAGCTTACAGGGGGCGCTGGGCGGCTACACCTTC.

This clone was observed a single time. The rearrangement links TRBV14 to TRBJ2-3; 9 bases are shared with TRBD1. Trimming cost V 4 bases and J 3 bases; bases outside gene matches: 8. There are 16 residues in the CDR3. Germline V gives CDR1 SGHDN, CDR2 FVKESK. CDR3 protein: CASSPLSGTGTDTQYF. The CDR3 DNA reads TGTGCCAGCAGCCCCCTTTCCGGGACAGGGACAGATACGCAGTATTTT.

This chain links TRBV4-1 with TRBJ1-5, with 9 bases fitting TRBD1. V trimming: 6 bases; J trimming: 5 bases; junction bases outside the gene matches: 5. From germline, CDR1 is MGHRA and CDR2 YSYEKL. The CDR3 has 14 amino acids. CDR3 coding DNA: TGCGCCAGCAGTCCCGGGACAGGGCATCAGCCCCAGCATTTT. Protein: CASSPGTGHQPQHF.

This rearrangement joins TRBV29-1 to TRBJ2-1, with 7 bases that match TRBD2. Germline loops: CDR1 SQVTM, CDR2 ANQGSEA. This CDR3 comprises 13 residues. The J segment lost 6 bases and the V segment lost 4 bases, leaving 6 bases of the junction unmatched. CDR3 in DNA: TGCAGCGTTGGACTAGCTGTGACCAATGAGCAGTTCTTC. Amino acid sequence: CSVGLAVTNEQFF.

The chain joins TRBV29-1 to TRBJ1-1; the D gene is possibly TRBD1 (5 bases). V was clipped by 7 bases and J by 3 bases, with 12 bases between them. The germline gives CDR1 SQVTM, CDR2 ANQGSEA. The CDR3 spans 12 residues. CDR3 residues: CSAVPRDTEAFF. The CDR3 bases are TGCAGCGCGGTGCCCAGGGACACTGAAGCTTTCTTT.

The chain links TRBV19 to TRBJ2-5; perhaps TRBD2 as D (5 bases). The V gene lost 6 bases and the J gene lost 5 bases, with 10 bases spanning the gap. Germline lookup yields CDR1 LNHDA and CDR2 SQIVND (reference sequence). The CDR3 totals 12 residues. This CDR3 reads CASRARGETQYF. In DNA, the CDR3 is TGTGCCAGTAGGGCTAGAGGGGAGACCCAGTACTTC.

The V call is TRBV11-2, the J call TRBJ1-5; no reliable D call. Germline assignment: CDR1 SGHAT and CDR2 FQNNGV. The CDR3 length is 16 residues. Trimming removed 0 bases from V and 7 bases from J, with 16 bases in between. The CDR3 loop is CASSLDGRTSRQPQHF. For the CDR3, the DNA is TGTGCCAGCAGCTTAGACGGCCGCACCAGCAGGCAGCCCCAGCATTTT.

This clone has more than one count but fewer than ten. The rearrangement links TRBV14 to TRBJ2-1, with 7 bases lining up with TRBD1. Germline V lookup: CDR1 SGHDN, CDR2 FVKESK. Germline trimming cut 0 bases from V and 15 bases from J; bases unmatched to any gene: 17. CDR3 length equals 16 residues. In DNA, the CDR3 is TGTGCCAGCAGCCAAGATCCCCCAGGGGGAACGGTAGATAGGTTCTTC. This translates into CASSQDPPGGTVDRFF. The full variable domain, rest sourced from reference TRBV14 and TRBJ2-1, is EAGVTQFPSHSVIEKGQTVTLRCDPISGHDNLYWYRRVMGKEIKFLLHFVKESKQDESGMPNNRFLAERTGGTYSTLKVQPAELEDSGVYFCASSQDPPGGTVDRFFGPGTRLTVL.

This chain uses TRBV12-5 with TRBJ2-1; tentatively, D is TRBD1 (5 bases). The CDR3 extends over 11 amino acids. Per the germline V gene, CDR1 is LGHNT and CDR2 is FRNRAP. The V and J ends lost 8 bases and 7 bases respectively, with 9 bases between them. The CDR3 region is CASLNRNEQFF. DNA of the CDR3: TGTGCTAGTTTAAACAGGAATGAGCAGTTCTTC.

V usage is TRBV27 and J usage is TRBJ1-4, with TRBD1 identical over 9 bases. J lost 6 bases, V lost 5 bases, and 10 bases had no gene match. The germline V gene has CDR1 MNHEY and CDR2 SMNVEV (reference sequence). This CDR3 has 16 residues. The CDR3 loop is CASSAALRTGDEKLFF. The CDR3 coding sequence is TGTGCCAGCAGTGCCGCTCTCCGGACAGGGGATGAAAAACTGTTTTTT.

J is TRBJ2-2 and V is TRBV11-2; 7 nucleotides align to TRBD1. CDR3 size: 15 residues. V shed 5 bases and J 1 base; nucleotides not matched to a gene: 4. Germline V gene sequence: CDR1 SGHAT, CDR2 FQNNGV. CDR3 in amino acids: CASSVGTVNTGELFF. The CDR3 nucleotides read TGTGCCAGCAGCGTCGGGACAGTGAACACCGGGGAGCTGTTTTTT.

This clone has just one count. The J gene is TRBJ2-3, the V gene TRBV6-1; TRBD2 matches 12 bases. Germline loops: CDR1 MNHNS, CDR2 SASEGT. Trimming took 4 bases from V and 4 from J; bases not matched to a gene: 12. The CDR3 is made up of 18 amino acids. For the CDR3, the DNA is TGTGCCAGCAGTGCTCTAGCGGGGGGGCTCCGGTTCGCAGATACGCAGTATTTT. This sequence encodes CASSALAGGLRFADTQYF.

This clone came up once. The chain carries TRBV5-1 and TRBJ2-5; maybe TRBD2 (7 bases). This CDR3 has 16 amino acids. CDR1 is SGHRS, CDR2 YFSETQ, per germline. V was cut by 0 bases and J by 6 bases, with 18 bases left in between. The CDR3 coding sequence is TGCGCCAGCAGCTTGGAAGGGGGGGAGTCTAGGAAGACCCAGTACTTC. Its translation: CASSLEGGESRKTQYF.

The V and J genes are TRBV11-3 and TRBJ2-7; 13 bases agree with TRBD2. Trimming removed 1 base from V and 6 bases from J; junction bases left unmatched: 3. Germline CDR1 and CDR2: SGHNT and YENEEA. CDR3 length equals 15 residues. CDR3 coding DNA: TGTGCCAGCAGCTTAGGGACTAGCGGGAGTGTCGAGCAGTACTTC. Its protein is CASSLGTSGSVEQYF.